Below, one T cell receptor beta chain is given with its context. What it binds is unknown. The data stem from a study of OX40 agonist ivuxolimab in advanced cancers. The wider study: Patients receiving dose escalation had hepatocellular carcinoma, melanoma, renal cell or head and neck cancer. Overall study findings and caveats: In the 0.1 to 3.0 mg/kg range, CD4+ and CD8+ blood T cells had expanded clonally by week 6.

Produced via immunoSEQ multiplex PCR; TCRdb's table is partial and in-frame only. The table includes tens of thousands of clones, 75% to 85% detected once. Germline V gene lookup returns CDR1 MNHEY and CDR2 SVGAGI. This CDR3 spans 15 amino acids. V trimming: 4 bases; J trimming: 0 bases; junction bases outside the gene matches: 3. The source is an adult with an advanced solid tumor such as melanoma, head and neck, liver or kidney cancer. This specimen consisted of CD4+ or CD8+ T cells sorted from blood, obtained in a trial of the OX40 agonist ivuxolimab. The J gene is TRBJ1-5, the V gene TRBV6-5; 7 bases line up with TRBD1. DNA for the CDR3: TGTGCCAGCAGTTCAGGGGGGTTTAGCAATCAGCCCCAGCATTTT. Its protein product is CASSSGGFSNQPQHF.